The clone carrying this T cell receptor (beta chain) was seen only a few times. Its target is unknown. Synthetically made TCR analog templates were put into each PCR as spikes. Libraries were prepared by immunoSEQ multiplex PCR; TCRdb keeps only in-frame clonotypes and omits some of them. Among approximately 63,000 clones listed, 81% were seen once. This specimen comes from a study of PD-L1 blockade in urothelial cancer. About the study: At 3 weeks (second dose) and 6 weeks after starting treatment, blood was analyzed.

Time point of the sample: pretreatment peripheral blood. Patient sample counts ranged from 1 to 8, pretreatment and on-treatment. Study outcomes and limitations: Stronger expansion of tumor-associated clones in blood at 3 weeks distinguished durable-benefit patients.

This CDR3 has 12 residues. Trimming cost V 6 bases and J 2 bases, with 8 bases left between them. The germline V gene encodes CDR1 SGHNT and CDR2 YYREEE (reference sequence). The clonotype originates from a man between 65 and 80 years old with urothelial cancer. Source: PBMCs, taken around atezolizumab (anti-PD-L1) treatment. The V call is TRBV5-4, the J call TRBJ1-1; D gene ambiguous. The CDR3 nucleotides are TGTGCCAGCAACGACTTAAACACTGAAGCTTTCTTT. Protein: CASNDLNTEAFF.